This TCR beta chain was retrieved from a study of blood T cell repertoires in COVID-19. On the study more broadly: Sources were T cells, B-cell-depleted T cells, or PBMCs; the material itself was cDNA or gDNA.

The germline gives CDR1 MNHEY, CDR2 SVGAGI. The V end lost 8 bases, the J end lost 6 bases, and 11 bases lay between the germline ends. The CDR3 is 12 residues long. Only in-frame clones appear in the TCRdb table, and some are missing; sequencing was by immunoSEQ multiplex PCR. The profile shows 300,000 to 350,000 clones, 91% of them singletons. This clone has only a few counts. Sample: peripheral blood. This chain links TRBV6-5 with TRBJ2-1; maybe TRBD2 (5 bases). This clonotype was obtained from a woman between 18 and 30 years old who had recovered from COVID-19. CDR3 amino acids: CASLRTLNEQFF. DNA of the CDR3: TGTGCCAGCCTCCGGACTCTCAATGAGCAGTTCTTC.